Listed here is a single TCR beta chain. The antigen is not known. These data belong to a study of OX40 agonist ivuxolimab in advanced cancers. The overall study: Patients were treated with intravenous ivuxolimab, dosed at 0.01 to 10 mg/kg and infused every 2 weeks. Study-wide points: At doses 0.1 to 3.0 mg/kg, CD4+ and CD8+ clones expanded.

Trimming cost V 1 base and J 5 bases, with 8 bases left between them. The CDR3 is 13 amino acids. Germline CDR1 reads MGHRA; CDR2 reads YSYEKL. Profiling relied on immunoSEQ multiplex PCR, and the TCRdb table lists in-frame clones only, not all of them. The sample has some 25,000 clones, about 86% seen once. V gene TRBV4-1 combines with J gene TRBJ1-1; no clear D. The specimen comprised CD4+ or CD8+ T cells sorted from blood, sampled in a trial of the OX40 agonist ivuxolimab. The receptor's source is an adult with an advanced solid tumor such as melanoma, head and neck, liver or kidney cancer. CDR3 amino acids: CASSQGLGTEAFF. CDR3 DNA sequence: TGCGCCAGCAGCCAAGGTTTAGGAACTGAAGCTTTCTTT.